The rows below give T cell receptor beta chains drawn from one sample of a study of CD8 T cells in Susac syndrome. TCRdb fed the immunoSEQ multiplex PCR reads into MiXCR, producing one record per CDR3 protein. Here the sample spans 300,000 to 350,000 distinct CDR3 sequences, about 92% being singletons. The material sequenced was CD4+ T cells from PBMCs. These receptor sequences come from a human donor with multiple sclerosis. CDR3s include the opening cysteine and the closing phenylalanine or tryptophan. D genes are given only for firm matches. Rows may omit the clone size; those that give it use once, few, many or a size class.

j_call v_call cdr3_length d_call clone_size cdr3_nt cdr3_aa
TRBJ2-5 TRBV4-1 17 TRBD2 . TGCGCCAGCAGCCAAGATGATGGCGGGAGAGGGAGAGAGACCCAGTACTTC CASSQDDGGRGRETQYF
TRBJ2-1 TRBV4-2 16 . once TGTGCCAGCAGCCTTGGGGGCGGGAGTGACGACAATGAGCAGTTCTTC CASSLGGGSDDNEQFF
TRBJ1-5 TRBV19 17 . . TGTGCCAGTAGGACCGCCGGGAGGGGGAAGGGCAATCAGCCCCAGCATTTT CASRTAGRGKGNQPQHF
TRBJ2-5 TRBV20-1 15 . . TGCAGTGCTAGCCCACCCCCGGGACTGCAAGAGACCCAGTACTTC CSASPPPGLQETQYF
TRBJ2-1 TRBV20-1 15 . . TGCAGTGCTAGAGATGACAGTCTCTCCTACAATGAGCAGTTCTTC CSARDDSLSYNEQFF
TRBJ1-5 TRBV12-3/TRBV12-4 12 . once TGTGCCAGCGGGCAGAACAATCAGCCCCAGCATTTT CASGQNNQPQHF
TRBJ2-3 TRBV19 14 . . TGTGCCAGTAGTATAGTTGCAGGGCCAGATACGCAGTATTTT CASSIVAGPDTQYF
TRBJ2-5 TRBV5-6 15 TRBD2 . TGTGCCAGCAGCTTCCAGCGGGGGGGTTCGGAGACCCAGTACTTC CASSFQRGGSETQYF
TRBJ1-4 TRBV18 14 . . TGTGCCAGCTCAACGACAGAGGCTAATGAAAAACTGTTTTTT CASSTTEANEKLFF
TRBJ1-1 TRBV11-3 13 . few TGTGCCAGCAGCTTGGGCTGGAACACTGAAGCTTTCTTT CASSLGWNTEAFF
TRBJ1-3 TRBV12-3/TRBV12-4 17 . once TGTGCCAGCAGTCCCCGACAGGTCCCCCTCTCTGGAAACACCATATATTTT CASSPRQVPLSGNTIYF
TRBJ2-3 TRBV7-3 14 . few TGTGCCAGCAGCTTGGGGACTAGCACAGATACGCAGTATTTT CASSLGTSTDTQYF
TRBJ2-4 TRBV10-3 16 . . TGTGCCACCGGGACATACGGTACCGGTGCCAAAAACATTCAGTACTTC CATGTYGTGAKNIQYF
TRBJ1-6 TRBV9 15 . . TGTGCCAGCAGCGTAGACAGGACCTATAATTCACCCCTCCACTTT CASSVDRTYNSPLHF
TRBJ1-2 TRBV2 14 . few TGTGCCACCAGGCAGGTAGAGGCTAACTATGGCTACACCTTC CATRQVEANYGYTF
TRBJ2-2 TRBV4-2 17 TRBD2 once TGTGCCAGCAGCCAGGCCCTCGGGACTAGCCACACCGGGGAGCTGTTTTTT CASSQALGTSHTGELFF
TRBJ1-5 TRBV2 14 . . TGTGCCAGCAGTCAGACTGACAGATACCAGCCCCAGCATTTT CASSQTDRYQPQHF
TRBJ2-4 TRBV27 18 TRBD1 . TGTGCCAGCAGTTTACACCGGGACAGGGGGCTAGCCAAAAACATTCAGTACTTC CASSLHRDRGLAKNIQYF
TRBJ2-5 TRBV5-1 14 TRBD2 . TGCGCCAGCAGCTTAACTAGCGGGAGAAAGACCCAGTACTTC CASSLTSGRKTQYF
TRBJ1-1 TRBV18 17 . . TGTGCCAGCTCACCAGGACAGCTATCCCGACCGAACACTGAAGCTTTCTTT CASSPGQLSRPNTEAFF
TRBJ2-3 TRBV7-8 13 TRBD2 . TGTGCCAGCAGGAACGTAGCGGGGGACACGCAGTATTTT CASRNVAGDTQYF
TRBJ1-6 TRBV20-1 14 . . TGCAGTGCCCCCCGAGGCACCTATAATTCACCCCTCCACTTT CSAPRGTYNSPLHF
TRBJ2-1 TRBV29-1 18 TRBD1 . TGCAGCGTTGTTTTCGAGACAGGGGGCTACACCCCTCACAATGAGCAGTTCTTC CSVVFETGGYTPHNEQFF
TRBJ2-7 TRBV9 15 . . TGTGCCAGCAGCGTAGGTGGGGCTCGGCGGTCCGAGCAGTACTTC CASSVGGARRSEQYF
TRBJ2-6 TRBV5-1 22 . . TGCGCCAGCAGCTTGGGCTTTATTGGACTCTTCAACAGGAGCTCTGGGGCCAACGTCCTGACTTTC CASSLGFIGLFNRSSGANVLTF
TRBJ2-7 TRBV5-6 15 TRBD1 . TGTGCCAGCAGCTGGGGACAGGAGATACTTCGCGAGCAGTACTTC CASSWGQEILREQYF
TRBJ2-3 TRBV6-2/TRBV6-3 14 TRBD1 . TGTGCCAGCCGACCCGATCTGCAGGGGGCACCCCAGTATTTT CASRPDLQGAPQYF
TRBJ2-5 TRBV4-2 19 TRBD2 . TGTGCCAGCAGCCAGTCCGGGACTAGCGGGGATGGGATCCAAGAGACCCAGTACTTC CASSQSGTSGDGIQETQYF
TRBJ2-2 TRBV14 15 . once TGTGCCAGCAGCCATGGGATAGTAGCAGTCGGGGAGCTGTTTTTT CASSHGIVAVGELFF
TRBJ2-7 TRBV4-1 16 . . TGCGCCAGCAGCCAAGATCGGCAGGGGATCTCCTACGAGCAGTACTTC CASSQDRQGISYEQYF
TRBJ1-1 TRBV5-1 13 TRBD1 . TGCGCCAGCAGCGGGGACAGACCCACTGAAGCTTTCTTT CASSGDRPTEAFF
TRBJ1-3 TRBV19 15 . . TGTGCCAGTAGTCCGGACAGTGGCTCTGGAAACACCATATATTTT CASSPDSGSGNTIYF
TRBJ1-1 TRBV3-1 13 . . TGTGCCAGCAGCCAAGGCAGGGCTACTGAAGCTTTCTTT CASSQGRATEAFF
TRBJ2-7 TRBV5-6 15 TRBD2 . TGTGCCAGCAGCTCCCTAGCGGGAGGTTACGACGAGCAGTACTTC CASSSLAGGYDEQYF
TRBJ2-5 TRBV3-1 15 TRBD2 . TGTGCCAGCAGAGGGGAGCGGGGGGAAAGAGAGACCCAGTACTTC CASRGERGERETQYF
TRBJ2-3 TRBV20-1 15 TRBD2 . TGCAGTGCCATCCCGGGACTAGCGGGAACAGATACGCAGTATTTT CSAIPGLAGTDTQYF
TRBJ2-1 TRBV19 16 TRBD2 . TGTGCCAGTAGTAGACTAGCGGGAGGTTCCTACAATGAGCAGTTCTTC CASSRLAGGSYNEQFF
TRBJ2-2 TRBV7-2 14 . . TGTGCCAGCAGCTCCGTGAGCCGTACCGGGGAGCTGTTTTTT CASSSVSRTGELFF
TRBJ2-6 TRBV3-1 17 . . TGTGCCAGCACCCTACGGACGGGTAGATCAGGGGCCAACGTCCTGACTTTC CASTLRTGRSGANVLTF
TRBJ2-3 TRBV5-4 15 . . TGTGCCAGCAGCCTAGATCCGGGTAGCACAGATACGCAGTATTTT CASSLDPGSTDTQYF
TRBJ1-2 TRBV29-1 12 . . TGCAGCGCCGAAAGGCAGGGCGATGGCTACACCTTC CSAERQGDGYTF
TRBJ1-1 TRBV12-3/TRBV12-4 13 . . TGTGCCAGCAGGTCCCTAGGGAGGACTGAAGCTTTCTTT CASRSLGRTEAFF
TRBJ1-1 TRBV6-5 15 . . TGTGCCAGCAGTTACTTTGGGAGCATGAACACTGAAGCTTTCTTT CASSYFGSMNTEAFF
TRBJ2-5 TRBV7-3 13 . once TGTGCCAGCAGCTTAGGGCATTCAGAGACCCAGTACTTC CASSLGHSETQYF
TRBJ2-1 TRBV18 14 . . TGTGCCAGCTCGAGGGCCCTAGCGAGCAATGAGCAGTTCTTC CASSRALASNEQFF
TRBJ1-4 TRBV7-2 15 TRBD1 once TGTGCCAGCAGCCAGCAGGGGGCTTGGGATGAAAAACTGTTTTTT CASSQQGAWDEKLFF
TRBJ2-7 TRBV7-2 15 TRBD2 . TGTGCCAGCAGCCGCCGGACTAGCGGGGCCTACGAGCAGTACTTC CASSRRTSGAYEQYF
TRBJ2-3 TRBV20-1 17 TRBD2 . TGCAGTGCTAGAGACCTGCGGGCTAGCGGGCGCACAGATACGCAGTATTTT CSARDLRASGRTDTQYF
TRBJ1-1 TRBV29-1 12 . once TGCAGCGTTCGATCTTCGGGCACTGAAGCTTTCTTT CSVRSSGTEAFF
TRBJ1-2 TRBV29-1 12 . . TGCAGCGTTGAAAAACCACCGGTTGGCTACACCTTC CSVEKPPVGYTF
TRBJ2-5 TRBV7-7 13 TRBD1 few TGTGCTAGCAGCTCGACAGGGTTAGAGACCCAGTACTTC CASSSTGLETQYF
TRBJ2-4 TRBV20-1 12 . . TGCAGCCTGGAGGTAGCCAAAAACATTCAGTACTTC CSLEVAKNIQYF
TRBJ1-5 TRBV20-1 20 TRBD1 once TGCAGTGCTAGAGTTCATGGGACAGGAAGGTACGAGGCTAGCAATCAGCCCCAGCATTTT CSARVHGTGRYEASNQPQHF
TRBJ1-5 TRBV19 17 . . TGTGCCAGTAGTATAAGGGGGGCTGTTGATAGCAATCAGCCCCAGCATTTT CASSIRGAVDSNQPQHF
TRBJ2-7 TRBV20-1 16 . . TGCAGTGCTACCAGCTGGGGGGCGAAAGATCCGGGGGAGCAGTACTTC CSATSWGAKDPGEQYF
TRBJ2-7 TRBV7-2 15 TRBD1 . TGTGCCAGCAGTCCAACGACAGGGGTTCTCTACGAGCAGTACTTC CASSPTTGVLYEQYF
TRBJ1-1 TRBV18 14 . . TGTGCCAGCTCACCCGGCAGGACGAACACTGAAGCTTTCTTT CASSPGRTNTEAFF